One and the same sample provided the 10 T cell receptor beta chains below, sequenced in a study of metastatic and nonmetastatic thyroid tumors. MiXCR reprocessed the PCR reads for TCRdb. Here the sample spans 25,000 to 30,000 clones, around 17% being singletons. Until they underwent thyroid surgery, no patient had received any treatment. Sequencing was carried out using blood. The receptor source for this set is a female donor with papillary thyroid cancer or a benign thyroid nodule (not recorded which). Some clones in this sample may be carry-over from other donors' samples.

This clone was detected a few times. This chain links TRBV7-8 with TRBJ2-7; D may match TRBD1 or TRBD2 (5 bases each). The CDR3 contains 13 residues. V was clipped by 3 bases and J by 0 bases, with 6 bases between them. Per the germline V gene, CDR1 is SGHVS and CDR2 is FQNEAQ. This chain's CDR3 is CASSLRGSYEQYF. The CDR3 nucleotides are TGTGCCAGCAGCTTGAGGGGCTCCTACGAGCAGTACTTC.

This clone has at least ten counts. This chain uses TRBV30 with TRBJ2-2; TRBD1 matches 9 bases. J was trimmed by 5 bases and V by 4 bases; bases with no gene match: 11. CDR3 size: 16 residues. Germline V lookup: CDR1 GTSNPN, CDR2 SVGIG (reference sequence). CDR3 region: CAWILPGQGMTGELFF. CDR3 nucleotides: TGTGCCTGGATACTCCCGGGACAGGGAATGACCGGGGAGCTGTTTTTT.

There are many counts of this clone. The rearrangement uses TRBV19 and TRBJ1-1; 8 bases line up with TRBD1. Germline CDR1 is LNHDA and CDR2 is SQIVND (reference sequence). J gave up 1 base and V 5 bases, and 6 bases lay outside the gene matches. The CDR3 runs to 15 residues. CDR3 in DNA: TGTGCCAGTAGTCGGACAGGGTTTACGAACACTGAAGCTTTCTTT. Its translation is CASSRTGFTNTEAFF.

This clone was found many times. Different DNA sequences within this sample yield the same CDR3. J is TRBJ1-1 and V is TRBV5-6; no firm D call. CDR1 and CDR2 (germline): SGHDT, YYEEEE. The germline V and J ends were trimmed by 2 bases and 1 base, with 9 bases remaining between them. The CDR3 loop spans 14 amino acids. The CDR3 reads CASSLEGRNTEAFF. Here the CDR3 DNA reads TGTGCCAGCAGCTTAGAAGGGAGGAACACTGAAGCTTTCTTT. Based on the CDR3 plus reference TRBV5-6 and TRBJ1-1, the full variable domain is DAGVTQSPTHLIKTRGQQVTLRCSPKSGHDTVSWYQQALGQGPQFIFQYYEEEERQRGNFPDRFSGHQFPNYSSELNVNALLLGDSALYLCASSLEGRNTEAFFGQGTRLTVV.

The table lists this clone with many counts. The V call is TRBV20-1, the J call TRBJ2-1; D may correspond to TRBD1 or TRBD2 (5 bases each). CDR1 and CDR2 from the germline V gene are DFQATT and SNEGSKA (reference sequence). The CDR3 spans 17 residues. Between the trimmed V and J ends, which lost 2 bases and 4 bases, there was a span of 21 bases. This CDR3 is CSARPDPIGARYNEQFF. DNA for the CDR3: TGCAGTGCTAGACCGGACCCAATCGGGGCGAGATACAATGAGCAGTTCTTC.

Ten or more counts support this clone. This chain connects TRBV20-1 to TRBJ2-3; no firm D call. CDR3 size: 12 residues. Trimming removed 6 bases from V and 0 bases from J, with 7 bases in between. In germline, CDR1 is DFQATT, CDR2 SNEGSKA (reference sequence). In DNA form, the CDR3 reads TGCAGTGCCTCAAGGAGCACAGATACGCAGTATTTT. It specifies CSASRSTDTQYF.

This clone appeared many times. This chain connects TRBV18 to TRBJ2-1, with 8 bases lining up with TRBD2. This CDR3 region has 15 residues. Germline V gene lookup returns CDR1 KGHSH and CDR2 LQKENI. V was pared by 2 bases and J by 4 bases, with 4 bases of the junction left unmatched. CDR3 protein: CASSPASGHYNEQFF. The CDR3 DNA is TGTGCCAGCTCACCAGCTAGCGGGCATTACAATGAGCAGTTCTTC.

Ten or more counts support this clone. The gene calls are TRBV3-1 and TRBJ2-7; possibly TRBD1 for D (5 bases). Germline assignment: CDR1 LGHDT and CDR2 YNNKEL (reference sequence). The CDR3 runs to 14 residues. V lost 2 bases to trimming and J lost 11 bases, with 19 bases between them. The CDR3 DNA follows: TGTGCCAGCAGCCAAAGTGTGGGCCTGGGGCCTAAGTACTTC. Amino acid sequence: CASSQSVGLGPKYF.

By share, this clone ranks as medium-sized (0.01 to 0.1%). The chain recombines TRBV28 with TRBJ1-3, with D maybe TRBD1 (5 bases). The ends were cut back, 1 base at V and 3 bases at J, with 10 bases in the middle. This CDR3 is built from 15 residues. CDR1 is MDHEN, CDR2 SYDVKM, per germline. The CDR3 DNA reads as TGTGCCAGCAGTTTATCGGGGGGATATGGAAACACCATATATTTT. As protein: CASSLSGGYGNTIYF.

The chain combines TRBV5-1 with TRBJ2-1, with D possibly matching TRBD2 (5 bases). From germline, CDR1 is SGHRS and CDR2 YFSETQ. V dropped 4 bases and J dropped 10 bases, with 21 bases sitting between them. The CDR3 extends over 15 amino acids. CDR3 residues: CASSPFSGPTREQFF. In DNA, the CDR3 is TGCGCCAGCAGCCCCTTCAGCGGCCCCACGAGGGAGCAGTTCTTC.